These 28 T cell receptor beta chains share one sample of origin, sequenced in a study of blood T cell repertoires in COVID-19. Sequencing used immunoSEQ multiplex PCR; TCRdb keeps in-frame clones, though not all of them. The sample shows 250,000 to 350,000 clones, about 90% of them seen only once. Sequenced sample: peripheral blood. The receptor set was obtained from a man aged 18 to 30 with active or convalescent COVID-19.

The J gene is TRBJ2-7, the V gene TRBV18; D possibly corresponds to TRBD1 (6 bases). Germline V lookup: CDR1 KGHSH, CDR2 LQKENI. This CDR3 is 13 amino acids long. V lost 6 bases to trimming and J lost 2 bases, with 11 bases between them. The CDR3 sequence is CASSVRGAYEQYF. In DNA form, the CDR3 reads TGTGCCAGCTCCGTCAGGGGCGCCTACGAGCAGTACTTC.

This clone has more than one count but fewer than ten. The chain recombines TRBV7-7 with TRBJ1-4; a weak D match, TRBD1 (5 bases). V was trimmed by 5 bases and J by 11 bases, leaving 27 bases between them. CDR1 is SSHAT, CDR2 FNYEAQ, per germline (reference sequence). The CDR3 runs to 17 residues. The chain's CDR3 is CASSLTQVAGGVGKLFF. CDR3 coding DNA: TGTGCCAGCAGCCTAACCCAAGTGGCGGGGGGTGTGGGGAAACTGTTTTTT.

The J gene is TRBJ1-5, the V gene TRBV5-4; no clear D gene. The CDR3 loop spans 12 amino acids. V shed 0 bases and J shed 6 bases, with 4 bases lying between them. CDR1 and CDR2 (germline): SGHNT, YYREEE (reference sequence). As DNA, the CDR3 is TGTGCCAGCAGCTTGGACGGTCAGCCCCAGCATTTT. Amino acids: CASSLDGQPQHF.

The CDR3 DNA sequence: TGTGCCAGCAGCTTAGTAGGGACTCAGGACACCATATATTTT. This gives the protein CASSLVGTQDTIYF. The chain employs TRBV5-5 and TRBJ1-3; TRBD1 is a possible D gene (5 bases). This CDR3 contains 14 residues. Per the germline V gene, CDR1 is SGHKS and CDR2 is YYEKEE (reference sequence). Trimming took off 2 bases at V and 8 bases at J, with 14 bases between the two ends.

The CDR3 sequence: CASGSLNQPQHF. Written as DNA, the CDR3 is TGTGCCAGCGGTTCCCTCAATCAGCCCCAGCATTTT. The rearrangement joins TRBV6-5 to TRBJ1-5, with D uncertain. The CDR3 consists of 12 residues. Germline lookup yields CDR1 MNHEY and CDR2 SVGAGI. With 8 bases removed from V and 3 bases from J, the gap between germline ends came to 8 bases.

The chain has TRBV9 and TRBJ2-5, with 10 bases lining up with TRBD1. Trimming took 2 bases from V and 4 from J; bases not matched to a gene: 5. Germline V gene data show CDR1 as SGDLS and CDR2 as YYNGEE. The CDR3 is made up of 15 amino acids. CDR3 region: CASSVHRDRGETQYF. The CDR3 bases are TGTGCCAGCAGCGTTCACCGGGACAGGGGAGAGACCCAGTACTTC.

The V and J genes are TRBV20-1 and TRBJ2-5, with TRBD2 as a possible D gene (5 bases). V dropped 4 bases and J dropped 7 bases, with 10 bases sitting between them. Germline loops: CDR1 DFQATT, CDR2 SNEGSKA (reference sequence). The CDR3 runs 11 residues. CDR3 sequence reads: CSATQEGTQYF. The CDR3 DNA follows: TGCAGTGCTACACAAGAGGGGACCCAGTACTTC.

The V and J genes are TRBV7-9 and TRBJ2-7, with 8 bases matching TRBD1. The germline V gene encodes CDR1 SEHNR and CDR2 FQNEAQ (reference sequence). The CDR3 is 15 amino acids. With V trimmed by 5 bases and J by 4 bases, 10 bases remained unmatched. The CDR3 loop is CASSHSRDRKYEQYF. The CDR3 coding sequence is TGTGCCAGCAGCCACTCCCGGGACAGGAAGTACGAGCAGTACTTC.

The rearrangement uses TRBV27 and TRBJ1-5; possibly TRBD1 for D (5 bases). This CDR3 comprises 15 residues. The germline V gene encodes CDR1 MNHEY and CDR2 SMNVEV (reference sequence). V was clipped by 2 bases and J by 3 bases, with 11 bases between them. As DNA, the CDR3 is TGTGCCAGCAGTTTACGGGGGGAATACAATCAGCCCCAGCATTTT. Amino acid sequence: CASSLRGEYNQPQHF.

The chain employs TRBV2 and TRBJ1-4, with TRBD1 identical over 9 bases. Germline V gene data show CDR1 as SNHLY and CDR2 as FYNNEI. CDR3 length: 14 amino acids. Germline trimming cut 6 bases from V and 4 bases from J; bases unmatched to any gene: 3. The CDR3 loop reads CASRWDRDNEKLFF. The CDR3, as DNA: TGTGCCAGCAGGTGGGACAGGGATAATGAAAAACTGTTTTTT. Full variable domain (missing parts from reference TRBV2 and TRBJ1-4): EPEVTQTPSHQVTQMGQEVILRCVPISNHLYFYWYRQILGQKVEFLVSFYNNEISEKSEIFDDQFSVERPDGSNFTLKIRSTKLEDSAMYFCASRWDRDNEKLFFGSGTQLSVL.

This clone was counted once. The CDR3 region has the DNA TGCGCCAGCAGCTCCCATAGGGGTGAGCAGTTCTTC. Its translation is CASSSHRGEQFF. The chain is built from TRBV5-1 and TRBJ2-1, with a tentative D call TRBD1 (5 bases). Germline assignment: CDR1 SGHRS and CDR2 YFSETQ. V was cut by 3 bases and J by 9 bases, with 10 bases left in between. This CDR3 region has 12 residues.

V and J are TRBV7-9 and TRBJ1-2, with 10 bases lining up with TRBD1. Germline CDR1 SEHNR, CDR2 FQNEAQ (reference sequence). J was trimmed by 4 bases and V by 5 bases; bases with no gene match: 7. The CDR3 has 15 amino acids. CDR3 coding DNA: TGTGCCAGCAGCCCATGGACAGGGGGTGTCTATGGCTACACCTTC. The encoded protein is CASSPWTGGVYGYTF.

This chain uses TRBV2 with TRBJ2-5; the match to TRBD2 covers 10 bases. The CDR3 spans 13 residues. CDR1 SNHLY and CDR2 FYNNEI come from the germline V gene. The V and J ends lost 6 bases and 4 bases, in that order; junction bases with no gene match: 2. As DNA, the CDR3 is TGTGCCAGCAGCCGGACTAGCGGAGAGACCCAGTACTTC. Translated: CASSRTSGETQYF.

The CDR3 sequence is CASSLSGNYGYTF. The CDR3 DNA sequence: TGTGCCAGCAGTCTAAGCGGTAACTATGGCTACACCTTC. The rearrangement uses TRBV6-2 or TRBV6-3 and TRBJ1-2, with unresolved D. Trimming removed 5 bases at V and 1 base at J, with 8 bases between. Per the germline V gene, CDR1 is MNHEY and CDR2 is SVGEGT. CDR3 length: 13 amino acids.

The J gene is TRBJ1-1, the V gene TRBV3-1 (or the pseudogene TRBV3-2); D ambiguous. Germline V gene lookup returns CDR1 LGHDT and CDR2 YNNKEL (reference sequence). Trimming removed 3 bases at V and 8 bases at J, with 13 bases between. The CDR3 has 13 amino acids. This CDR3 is CASSHAAVAEAFF. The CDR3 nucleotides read TGTGCCAGCAGCCACGCGGCGGTGGCCGAAGCTTTCTTT.

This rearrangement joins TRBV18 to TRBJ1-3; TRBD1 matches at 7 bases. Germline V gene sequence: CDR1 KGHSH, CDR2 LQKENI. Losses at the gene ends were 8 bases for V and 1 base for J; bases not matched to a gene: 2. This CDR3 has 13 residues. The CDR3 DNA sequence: TGTGCCAGCACAGGGGAATCTGGAAACACCATATATTTT. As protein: CASTGESGNTIYF.

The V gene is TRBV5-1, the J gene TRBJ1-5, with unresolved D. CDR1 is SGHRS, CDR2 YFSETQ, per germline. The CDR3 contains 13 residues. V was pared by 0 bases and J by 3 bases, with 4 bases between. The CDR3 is CASSLDTNQPQHF. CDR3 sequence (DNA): TGCGCCAGCAGCTTGGACACCAATCAGCCCCAGCATTTT.

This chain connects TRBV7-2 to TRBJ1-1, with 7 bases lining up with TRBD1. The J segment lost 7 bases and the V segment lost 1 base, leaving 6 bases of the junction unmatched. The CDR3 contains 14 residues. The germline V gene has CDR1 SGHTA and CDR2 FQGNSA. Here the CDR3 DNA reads TGTGCCAGCAGCTTAGACAGGGGAGGAGGTGAAGCTTTCTTT. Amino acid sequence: CASSLDRGGGEAFF.

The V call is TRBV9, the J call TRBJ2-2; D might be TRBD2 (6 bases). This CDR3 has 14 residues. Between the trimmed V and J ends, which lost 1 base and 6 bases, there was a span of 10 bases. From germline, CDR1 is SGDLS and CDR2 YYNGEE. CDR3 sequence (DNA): TGTGCCAGCAGCGTACGGAGGGTTCCCGGGGAGCTGTTTTTT. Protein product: CASSVRRVPGELFF.

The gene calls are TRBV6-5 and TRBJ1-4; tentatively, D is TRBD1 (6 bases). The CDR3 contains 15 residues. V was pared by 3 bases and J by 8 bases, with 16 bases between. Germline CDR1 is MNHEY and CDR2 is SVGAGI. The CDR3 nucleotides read TGTGCCAGCAGTTATACAGGGCCAGTCGGAGAAAAACTGTTTTTT. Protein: CASSYTGPVGEKLFF.

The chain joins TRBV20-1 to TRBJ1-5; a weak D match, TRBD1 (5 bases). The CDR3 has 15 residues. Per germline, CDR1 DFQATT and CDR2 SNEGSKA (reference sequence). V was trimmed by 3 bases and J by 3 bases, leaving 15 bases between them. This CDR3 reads CSASAGNPLNQPQHF. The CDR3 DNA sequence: TGCAGTGCTAGTGCAGGGAATCCCCTCAATCAGCCCCAGCATTTT.

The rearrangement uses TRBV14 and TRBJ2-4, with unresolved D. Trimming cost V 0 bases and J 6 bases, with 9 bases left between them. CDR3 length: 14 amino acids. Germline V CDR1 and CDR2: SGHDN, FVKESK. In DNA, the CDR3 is TGTGCCAGCAGCCAAGACCCCCGGAGAAACATTCAGTACTTC. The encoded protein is CASSQDPRRNIQYF.

The CDR3 reads CASSQEAAGEKLFF. The CDR3 DNA follows: TGCGCCAGCAGCCAAGAGGCAGCGGGTGAAAAACTGTTTTTT. This sequence joins TRBV4-1 and TRBJ1-4; D is unresolved. The germline V gene encodes CDR1 MGHRA and CDR2 YSYEKL. V dropped 0 bases and J dropped 7 bases, with 9 bases sitting between them. The CDR3 covers 14 residues.

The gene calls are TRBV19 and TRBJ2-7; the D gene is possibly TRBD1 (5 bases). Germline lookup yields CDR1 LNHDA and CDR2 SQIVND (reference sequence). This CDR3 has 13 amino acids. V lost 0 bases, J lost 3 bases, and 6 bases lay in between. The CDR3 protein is CASSIDDSYEQYF. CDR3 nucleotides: TGTGCCAGTAGTATAGACGACAGCTACGAGCAGTACTTC.

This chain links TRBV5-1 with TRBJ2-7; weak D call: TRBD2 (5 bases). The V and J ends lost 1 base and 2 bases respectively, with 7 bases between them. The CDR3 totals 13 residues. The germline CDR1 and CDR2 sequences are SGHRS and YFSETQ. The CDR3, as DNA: TGCGCCAGCAGCTTGACGCGGGCCTACGAGCAGTACTTC. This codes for CASSLTRAYEQYF. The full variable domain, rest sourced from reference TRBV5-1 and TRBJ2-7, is KAGVTQTPRYLIKTRGQQVTLSCSPISGHRSVSWYQQTPGQGLQFLFEYFSETQRNKGNFPGRFSGRQFSNSRSEMNVSTLELGDSALYLCASSLTRAYEQYFGPGTRLTVT.

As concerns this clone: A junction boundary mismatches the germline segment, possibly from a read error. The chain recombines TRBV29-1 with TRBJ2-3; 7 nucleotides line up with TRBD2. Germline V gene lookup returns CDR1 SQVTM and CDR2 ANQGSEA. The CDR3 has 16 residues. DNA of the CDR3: TGCAGCGTCGAAGAGTCGGGCGGGAGTTCGGTTGTGGCGCAGTATTTT. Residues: CSVEESGGSSVVAQYF.

As DNA, the CDR3 is TGTGCCAGCAGCCAAGCACTAGCGGGAGTAAGAGATACGCAGTATTTT. Translation gives CASSQALAGVRDTQYF. V is TRBV4-2 and J is TRBJ2-3, with 11 positions matching TRBD2. J gave up 5 bases and V 1 base, and 5 bases lay outside the gene matches. The length of the CDR3 is 16 residues. CDR1 LGHNA and CDR2 YNFKEQ come from the germline V gene.

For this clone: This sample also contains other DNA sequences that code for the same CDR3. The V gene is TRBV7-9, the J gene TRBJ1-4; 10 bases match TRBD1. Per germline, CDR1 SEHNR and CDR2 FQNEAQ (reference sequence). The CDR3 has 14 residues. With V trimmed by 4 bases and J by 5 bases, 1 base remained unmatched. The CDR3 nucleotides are TGTGCCAGCAGCTCGGGACAGGGGAATGAAAAACTGTTTTTT. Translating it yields CASSSGQGNEKLFF.